The 27 T cell receptor beta chains listed next were all sequenced from one sample in a study of cytomegalovirus exposure and HLA in healthy donors. PCR involved 60 Vbeta and 13 Jbeta primers. The repertoire was sequenced with immunoSEQ multiplex PCR; TCRdb's copy has only in-frame clones and lacks some. This table holds some 190,000 clones, roughly 77% found once. The source material was PBMCs. Receptors originate from a woman aged 25-40 years in good health and CMV-seropositive.

The rearrangement joins TRBV5-5 to TRBJ2-3, with 7 bases lining up with TRBD1. CDR1 is SGHKS, CDR2 YYEKEE, per germline (reference sequence). V shed 6 bases, J shed 1 base, and the junction held 8 bases outside the gene matches. The CDR3 has 15 amino acids. Here the CDR3 reads CASNRQGLGTDTQYF. The CDR3, as DNA: TGTGCCAGCAACCGACAGGGCTTGGGCACAGATACGCAGTATTTT.

The chain uses TRBV28 and TRBJ2-1, with a possible D match to TRBD2 (5 bases). This CDR3 spans 14 amino acids. V was cut by 7 bases and J by 1 base, with 11 bases left in between. Per the germline V gene, CDR1 is MDHEN and CDR2 is SYDVKM. CDR3: CASNIGGSYNEQFF. The CDR3 region has the DNA TGTGCCAGCAACATCGGCGGGTCCTACAATGAGCAGTTCTTC. The full variable domain, its missing parts supplied by reference TRBV28 and TRBJ2-1, is DVKVTQSSRYLVKRTGEKVFLECVQDMDHENMFWYRQDPGLGLRLIYFSYDVKMKEKGDIPEGYSVSREKKERFSLILESASTNQTSMYLCASNIGGSYNEQFFGPGTRLTVL.

The gene calls are TRBV7-4 and TRBJ1-4, with D possibly being TRBD1 (5 bases). Trimming pared 4 bases from V and 8 bases from J, leaving 17 bases between. The germline V gene has CDR1 SGHVT and CDR2 SQSDAQ. The CDR3 runs to 15 residues. The CDR3 loop reads CASSSLLAQGEKLFF. For the CDR3, the DNA is TGTGCCAGCAGCTCGTTGTTAGCCCAGGGAGAAAAACTGTTTTTT.

The chain is built from TRBV4-3 and TRBJ2-7; TRBD2 matches at 8 bases. This CDR3 is built from 16 residues. Germline CDR1 reads LGHNA; CDR2 reads YSLEER. Unmatched junction bases numbered 5, after V lost 1 base and J lost 0 bases. The DNA for the CDR3 is TGCGCCAGCAGCCAAGGTGTGAGCGGGAGCTCCTACGAGCAGTACTTC. Its protein is CASSQGVSGSSYEQYF.

The chain links TRBV10-3 to TRBJ2-1; 8 nucleotides align to TRBD2. The CDR3 has 14 residues. Germline V CDR1 and CDR2: ENHRY, SYGVKD. V lost 2 bases and J lost 8; bases outside the gene matches: 5. The CDR3 here is CAISEPGLGDEQFF. CDR3 nucleotide sequence: TGTGCCATCAGTGAGCCGGGACTAGGGGATGAGCAGTTCTTC.

The rearrangement links TRBV7-3 to TRBJ2-3, with 12 bases aligning to TRBD2. Germline V gene lookup returns CDR1 SGHTA and CDR2 FQGTGA. After removal of 5 bases from V and 0 bases from J, the junction contained 9 bases not matched to a gene. The CDR3 spans 18 residues. CDR3: CASSLGTSGPPSTDTQYF. CDR3 coding DNA: TGTGCCAGCAGCCTCGGGACTAGCGGGCCCCCTAGCACAGATACGCAGTATTTT.

J is TRBJ2-7 and V is TRBV27; TRBD2 matches at 10 bases. J gave up 7 bases and V 11 bases, and 14 bases lay outside the gene matches. The CDR3 extends over 14 amino acids. From germline, CDR1 is MNHEY and CDR2 SMNVEV (reference sequence). CDR3 nucleotide sequence: TGTGCCGACGCCCCTAGCGGGGGATCCTTGGAGCAGTACTTC. The encoded protein is CADAPSGGSLEQYF.

The rearrangement joins TRBV2 to TRBJ2-5; D is possibly TRBD1 (7 bases). The germline gives CDR1 SNHLY, CDR2 FYNNEI. The CDR3 loop spans 13 amino acids. V lost 7 bases and J lost 5, with 14 bases in between. The CDR3 sequence: CASNRGLQETQYF. The CDR3, as DNA: TGTGCCAGCAACAGGGGACTCCAGGAGACCCAGTACTTC.

The chain is built from TRBV14 and TRBJ1-2, with D uncertain. V shed 2 bases and J shed 5 bases, with 12 bases lying between them. CDR3 length equals 14 residues. Germline V gene data show CDR1 as SGHDN and CDR2 as FVKESK. CDR3 residues: CASSQSLAGYGYTF. In DNA, the CDR3 is TGTGCCAGCAGCCAAAGCCTGGCCGGGTATGGCTACACCTTC.

This chain joins TRBV6-1 and TRBJ1-6, with D perhaps TRBD1 (5 bases). The V gene's germline CDR1 is MNHNS and CDR2 SASEGT. V was cut by 2 bases and J by 6 bases, with 20 bases left in between. The CDR3 spans 18 residues. CDR3 loop: CASSERRGPEGFNSPLHF. In DNA form, the CDR3 reads TGTGCCAGCAGTGAACGGCGGGGACCAGAGGGCTTTAATTCACCCCTCCACTTT.

A note on this clone: One end of the junction varies from germline; a read error may be responsible. The chain combines TRBV5-4 with TRBJ1-2; D is possibly TRBD1 (5 bases). The CDR3 has 14 residues. From germline, CDR1 is SGHNT and CDR2 YYREEE (reference sequence). CDR3: CASSPVTANYGHTF. In DNA form, the CDR3 reads TGTGCCAGCAGCCCGGTGACAGCTAACTATGGCCACACCTTC.

The chain employs TRBV7-2 and TRBJ2-7; D uncertain. V lost 5 bases and J 4 bases, leaving 18 bases between the germline ends. CDR3 size: 15 residues. Germline values: CDR1 SGHTA, CDR2 FQGNSA. The CDR3 reads CASSPTTTPFYEQYF. The CDR3 DNA reads as TGTGCCAGCAGCCCCACGACAACTCCGTTTTACGAGCAGTACTTC. The full variable domain, in which reference TRBV7-2 and TRBJ2-7 provide the parts outside the CDR3, is GAGVSQSPSNKVTEKGKDVELRCDPISGHTALYWYRQSLGQGLEFLIYFQGNSAPDKSGLPSDRFSAERTGGSVSTLTIQRTQQEDSAVYLCASSPTTTPFYEQYFGPGTRLTVT.

The V gene is TRBV4-1, the J gene TRBJ2-5; D is possibly TRBD2 (6 bases). Trimming cost V 1 base and J 0 bases, with 12 bases left between them. Per the germline V gene, CDR1 is MGHRA and CDR2 is YSYEKL. The CDR3 covers 16 residues. The CDR3 here is CASSQGVGGNQETQYF. DNA for the CDR3: TGCGCCAGCAGCCAAGGGGTGGGGGGAAACCAAGAGACCCAGTACTTC.

The rearrangement uses TRBV6-5 and TRBJ2-5; D may be TRBD1 (6 bases). Germline CDR1 is MNHEY and CDR2 is SVGAGI. Between the trimmed V and J ends, which lost 9 bases and 0 bases, there was a span of 11 bases. There are 13 residues in the CDR3. CDR3 sequence (DNA): TGTGCCAGTGGACAGCGCTACCAAGAGACCCAGTACTTC. Translation: CASGQRYQETQYF.

V usage is TRBV4-2 and J usage is TRBJ2-7; TRBD1 is a possible D gene (6 bases). The V end was cut by 0 bases, the J end by 0 bases, with 12 bases between. The CDR3 has 16 residues. CDR1 and CDR2 (germline): LGHNA, YNFKEQ. The CDR3 coding sequence is TGTGCCAGCAGCCAAGATTGGGTGGGGGCCTCCTACGAGCAGTACTTC. Its translation is CASSQDWVGASYEQYF.

This clone appeared many times. The same CDR3 arises from other DNA sequences in this sample as well. The CDR3 sequence: CASRQDSTDTQYF. The CDR3 DNA sequence: TGCGCCAGCAGACAGGACAGCACAGATACGCAGTATTTT. This chain links TRBV10-1 with TRBJ2-3; D may be TRBD1 (5 bases). The V and J ends lost 6 bases and 0 bases respectively, with 7 bases between them. Germline lookup yields CDR1 WNHNN and CDR2 SYGVQD (reference sequence). CDR3 length: 13 residues.

The chain employs TRBV11-2 and TRBJ2-5, with 8 nucleotides matching TRBD1. The J call may be in error: the DNA end matches TRBJ2-7 better. Germline values: CDR1 SGHAT, CDR2 FQNNGV. This CDR3 comprises 17 residues. CDR3 amino acids: CASSFFPDRAAYYEQYF. Here the CDR3 DNA reads TGTGCCAGCAGCTTCTTCCCGGACAGGGCGGCCTACTACGAGCAGTACTTC.

CDR3 bases: TGTGCCAGCGCACTCGCGGCTATTCCCTTCACAGATACGCAGTATTTT. Translation gives CASALAAIPFTDTQYF. The chain uses TRBV7-8 and TRBJ2-3, with no clear D. The CDR3 has 16 residues. Germline V gene sequence: CDR1 SGHVS, CDR2 FQNEAQ. The V gene lost 8 bases and the J gene lost 2 bases, with 20 bases spanning the gap.

V is TRBV11-3 and J is TRBJ2-5, with D unresolved. With the DNA end fitting TRBJ2-7 better, the J assignment may be wrong. The length of the CDR3 is 16 residues. Per germline, CDR1 SGHNT and CDR2 YENEEA. DNA of the CDR3: TGTGCCAGCAGCTCCCGCTTTAACCCGAGCTCCTACGAGCAGTACTTC. Amino acids: CASSSRFNPSSYEQYF.

CDR3 in DNA: TGTGCCAGCAGCCCAGACAGGGGGCTCAGGGGCCACACCTTC. Amino acid sequence: CASSPDRGLRGHTF. The chain joins TRBV11-2 to TRBJ1-2; 10 bases align to TRBD1. Trimming at V came to 5 bases and at J to 12 bases, leaving 12 bases not matched to a gene. CDR3 size: 14 residues. Germline CDR1 is SGHAT and CDR2 is FQNNGV.

This CDR3 reads CASSVGTGGGQPQHF. CDR3 bases: TGTGCCAGCAGCGTAGGGACAGGGGGAGGACAGCCCCAGCATTTT. The gene calls are TRBV7-2 and TRBJ1-5; 11 nucleotides align to TRBD1. The CDR3 consists of 15 residues. CDR1 SGHTA and CDR2 FQGNSA come from the germline V gene. The J segment lost 7 bases and the V segment lost 5 bases, leaving 7 bases of the junction unmatched.

This clone was detected only once. A junction boundary mismatches the germline segment, possibly from a read error. The chain is built from TRBV6-6 and TRBJ1-1; perhaps TRBD1 as D (6 bases). The CDR3 has 15 residues. Per the germline V gene, CDR1 is MNHNY and CDR2 is SVGAGI (reference sequence). As DNA, the CDR3 is TGTGCCAGCACCGTCCGCAGGGGATTGAAAACTGAAGCTTTCTTT. This translates into CASTVRRGLKTEAFF.

The chain combines TRBV5-6 with TRBJ2-1; possible D gene TRBD2, 5 bases. The V end was cut by 2 bases, the J end by 7 bases, with 16 bases between. CDR1 and CDR2 (germline): SGHDT, YYEEEE. This CDR3 contains 15 residues. CDR3 DNA: TGTGCCAGCAGCTTCCCCGGTGGGCGAGGGAATGAGCAGTTCTTC. This gives the protein CASSFPGGRGNEQFF. Based on the CDR3 plus reference TRBV5-6 and TRBJ2-1, the full variable domain is DAGVTQSPTHLIKTRGQQVTLRCSPKSGHDTVSWYQQALGQGPQFIFQYYEEEERQRGNFPDRFSGHQFPNYSSELNVNALLLGDSALYLCASSFPGGRGNEQFFGPGTRLTVL.

This clone appeared a few times. The CDR3 protein is CASSPRTSGYETQYF. Here the CDR3 DNA reads TGTGCCAGCAGCCCGAGGACTAGCGGATATGAGACCCAGTACTTC. V gene TRBV7-6 combines with J gene TRBJ2-5; 10 bases line up with TRBD2. V trimming: 5 bases; J trimming: 5 bases; junction bases outside the gene matches: 8. Germline-derived CDR1 and CDR2 are SGHVS and FNYEAQ. This CDR3 is built from 15 residues.

The V gene is TRBV9, the J gene TRBJ2-1, with D maybe TRBD2 (5 bases). The CDR3 covers 14 residues. From germline, CDR1 is SGDLS and CDR2 YYNGEE. Deletions cut 0 bases from V and 6 bases from J, with 10 bases between. CDR3 in DNA: TGTGCCAGCAGCGTAGGGAGGCGGCTCAATGAGCAGTTCTTC. Its protein is CASSVGRRLNEQFF.

This clone occurred once. The chain recombines TRBV6-1 with TRBJ1-2; possibly TRBD1 for D (6 bases). Germline CDR1 is MNHNS and CDR2 is SASEGT. Trimming took 2 bases from V and 5 from J, leaving 9 bases between them. The CDR3 length is 13 residues. The CDR3 region is CASSETGLYGYTF. The CDR3 DNA sequence: TGTGCCAGCAGTGAAACAGGGTTGTATGGCTACACCTTC.

V and J are TRBV28 and TRBJ2-2, with 7 bases that match TRBD1. V shed 7 bases and J 7 bases; nucleotides not matched to a gene: 6. CDR1 and CDR2 from the germline V gene are MDHEN and SYDVKM. This CDR3 has 13 amino acids. The CDR3 is CASNEGAGGELFF. The CDR3 region has the DNA TGTGCCAGCAATGAGGGGGCAGGCGGGGAGCTGTTTTTT.